This TCR beta chain was observed in a study of T cell responses to AZD1222 COVID-19 vaccine. Data came from immunoSEQ multiplex PCR; TCRdb stores just in-frame clones and leaves some out. Here the sample spans about 180,000 clones, around 90% being singletons. There are a few counts of this clone. The CDR3 length is 16 residues. Germline CDR1 reads SGHRS; CDR2 reads YFSETQ. V trimming: 0 bases; J trimming: 5 bases; junction bases outside the gene matches: 5. The origin of this receptor is an adult who received the AZD1222 COVID-19 vaccine. V usage is TRBV5-1 and J usage is TRBJ1-6; 7 bases agree with TRBD1. The sample here was peripheral blood, taken 28 days after the second AZD1222 dose. For the CDR3, the DNA is TGCGCCAGCAGCTTGGTGGGACAGTTCAATAATTCACCCCTCCACTTT. This encodes CASSLVGQFNNSPLHF.